This T cell receptor beta chain came from a study of control samples from healthy donors and cancer patients. Produced via immunoSEQ multiplex PCR; TCRdb's table is partial and in-frame only. The repertoire has 130,000 or so clones, roughly 84% of them found once; the top ten carry roughly 3.2%. CDR1 and CDR2 (germline): LNHNV, YYDKDF (reference sequence). This CDR3 is built from 14 residues. J lost 5 bases, V lost 5 bases, and 5 bases had no gene match. The specimen was blood. This TCR came from a man aged 50 to 60 in good health. This sequence joins TRBV15 and TRBJ2-5; 10 bases map to TRBD1. For the CDR3, the DNA is TGTGCCACCAGCCGACAGGGGGCGAGGGAGACCCAGTACTTC. Protein product: CATSRQGARETQYF.